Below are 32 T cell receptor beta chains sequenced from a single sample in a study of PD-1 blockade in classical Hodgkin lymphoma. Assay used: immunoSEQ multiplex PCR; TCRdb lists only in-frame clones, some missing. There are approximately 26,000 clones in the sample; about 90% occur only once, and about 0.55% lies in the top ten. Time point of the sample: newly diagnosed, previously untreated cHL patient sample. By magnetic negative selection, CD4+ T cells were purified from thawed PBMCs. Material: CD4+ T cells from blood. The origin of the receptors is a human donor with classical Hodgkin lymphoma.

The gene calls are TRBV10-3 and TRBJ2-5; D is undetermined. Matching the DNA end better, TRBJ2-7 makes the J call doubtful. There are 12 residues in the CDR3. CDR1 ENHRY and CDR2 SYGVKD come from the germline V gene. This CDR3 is CAISESDDEQYF. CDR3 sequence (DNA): TGTGCCATCAGTGAGTCCGACGACGAGCAGTACTTC.

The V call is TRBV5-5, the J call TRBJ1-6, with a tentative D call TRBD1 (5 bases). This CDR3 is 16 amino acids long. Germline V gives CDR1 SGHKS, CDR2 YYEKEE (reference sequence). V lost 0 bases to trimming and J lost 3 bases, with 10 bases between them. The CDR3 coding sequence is TGTGCCAGCAGCTTGGATCGGGGCCTCTATAATTCACCCCTCCACTTT. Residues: CASSLDRGLYNSPLHF.

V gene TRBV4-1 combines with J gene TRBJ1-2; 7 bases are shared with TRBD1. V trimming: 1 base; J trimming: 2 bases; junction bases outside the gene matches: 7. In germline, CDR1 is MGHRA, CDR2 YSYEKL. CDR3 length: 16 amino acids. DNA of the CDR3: TGCGCCAGCAGCCAAGTGTCGGGACAGCCAAACTATGGCTACACCTTC. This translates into CASSQVSGQPNYGYTF.

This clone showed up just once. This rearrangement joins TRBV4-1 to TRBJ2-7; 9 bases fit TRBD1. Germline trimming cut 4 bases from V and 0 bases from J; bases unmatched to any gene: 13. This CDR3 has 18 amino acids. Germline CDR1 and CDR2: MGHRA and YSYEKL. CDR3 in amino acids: CASSPRSLGTGTSYEQYF. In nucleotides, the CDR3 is TGCGCCAGCAGCCCCCGCTCTCTTGGGACAGGGACCTCCTACGAGCAGTACTTC.

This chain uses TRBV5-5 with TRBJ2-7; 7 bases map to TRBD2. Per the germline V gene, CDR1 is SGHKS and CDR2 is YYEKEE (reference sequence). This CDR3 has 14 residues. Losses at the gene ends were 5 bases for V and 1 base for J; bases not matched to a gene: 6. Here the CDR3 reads CASRRQGGSYEQYF. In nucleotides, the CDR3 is TGTGCCAGCAGGAGGCAGGGAGGGTCCTACGAGCAGTACTTC.

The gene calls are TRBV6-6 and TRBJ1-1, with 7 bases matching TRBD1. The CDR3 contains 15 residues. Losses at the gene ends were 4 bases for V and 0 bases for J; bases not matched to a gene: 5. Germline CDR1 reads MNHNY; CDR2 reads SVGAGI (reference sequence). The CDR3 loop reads CASSSPGQLNTEAFF. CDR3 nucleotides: TGTGCCAGCAGTTCCCCGGGACAGCTGAACACTGAAGCTTTCTTT.

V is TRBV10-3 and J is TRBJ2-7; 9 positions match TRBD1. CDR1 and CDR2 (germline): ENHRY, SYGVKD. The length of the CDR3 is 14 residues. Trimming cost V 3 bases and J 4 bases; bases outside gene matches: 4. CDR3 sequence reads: CAISDGQGRYEQYF. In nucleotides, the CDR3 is TGTGCCATCAGTGACGGACAGGGGAGGTACGAGCAGTACTTC.

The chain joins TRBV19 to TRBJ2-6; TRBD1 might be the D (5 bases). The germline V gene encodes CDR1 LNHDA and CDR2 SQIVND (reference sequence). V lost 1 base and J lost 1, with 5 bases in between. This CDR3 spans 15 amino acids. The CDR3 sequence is CASSIGQSGANVLTF. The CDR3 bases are TGTGCCAGTAGTATAGGACAGTCTGGGGCCAACGTCCTGACTTTC.

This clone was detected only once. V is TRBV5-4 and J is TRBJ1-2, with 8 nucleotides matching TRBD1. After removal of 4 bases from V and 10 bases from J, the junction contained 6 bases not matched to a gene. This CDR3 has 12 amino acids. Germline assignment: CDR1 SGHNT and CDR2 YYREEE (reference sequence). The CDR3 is CASSPDRVYYTF. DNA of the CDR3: TGTGCCAGCAGCCCGGACAGGGTCTACTACACCTTC.

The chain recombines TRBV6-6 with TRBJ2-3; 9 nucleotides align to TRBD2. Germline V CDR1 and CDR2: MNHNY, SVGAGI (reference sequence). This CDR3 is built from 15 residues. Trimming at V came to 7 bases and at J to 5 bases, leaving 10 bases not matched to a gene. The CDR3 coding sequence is TGTGCCAGCACCTCGGGCGGGGGGGCCGGAGATACGCAGTATTTT. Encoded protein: CASTSGGGAGDTQYF.

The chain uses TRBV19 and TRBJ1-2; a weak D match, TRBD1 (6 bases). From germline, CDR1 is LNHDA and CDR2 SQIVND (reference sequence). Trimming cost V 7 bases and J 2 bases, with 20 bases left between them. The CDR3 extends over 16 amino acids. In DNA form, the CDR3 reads TGTGCCAGTAAAAGGGGGGATGGCAGTACAAACTATGGCTACACCTTC. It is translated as CASKRGDGSTNYGYTF.

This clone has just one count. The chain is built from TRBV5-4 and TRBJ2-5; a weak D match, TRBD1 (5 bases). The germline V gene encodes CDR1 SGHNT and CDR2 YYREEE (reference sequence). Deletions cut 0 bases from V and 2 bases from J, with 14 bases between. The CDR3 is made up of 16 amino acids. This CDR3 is CASSLGGQGLQETQYF. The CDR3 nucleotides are TGTGCCAGCAGCTTGGGGGGCCAGGGCCTTCAAGAGACCCAGTACTTC.

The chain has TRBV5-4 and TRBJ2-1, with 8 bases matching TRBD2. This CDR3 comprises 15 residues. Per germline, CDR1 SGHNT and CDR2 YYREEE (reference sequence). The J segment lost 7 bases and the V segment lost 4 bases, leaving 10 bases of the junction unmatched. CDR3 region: CASSPDAGGGNEQFF. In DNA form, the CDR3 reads TGTGCCAGCAGCCCTGATGCGGGGGGCGGGAATGAGCAGTTCTTC. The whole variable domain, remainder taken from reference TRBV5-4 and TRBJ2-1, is ETGVTQSPTHLIKTRGQQVTLRCSSQSGHNTVSWYQQALGQGPQFIFQYYREEENGRGNFPPRFSGLQFPNYSSELNVNALELDDSALYLCASSPDAGGGNEQFFGPGTRLTVL.

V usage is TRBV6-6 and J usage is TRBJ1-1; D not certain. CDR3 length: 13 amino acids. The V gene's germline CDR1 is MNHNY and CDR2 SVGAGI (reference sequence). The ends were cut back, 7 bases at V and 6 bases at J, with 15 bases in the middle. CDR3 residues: CASKLIERAEAFF. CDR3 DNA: TGTGCCAGCAAGCTAATAGAGCGGGCTGAAGCTTTCTTT.

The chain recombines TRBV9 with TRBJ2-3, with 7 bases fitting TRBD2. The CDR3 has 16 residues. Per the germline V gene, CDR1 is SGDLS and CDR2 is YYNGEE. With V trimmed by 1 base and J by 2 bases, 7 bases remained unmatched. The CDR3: CASSVTSGIHTDTQYF. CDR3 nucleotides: TGTGCCAGCAGCGTAACAAGCGGGATTCACACAGATACGCAGTATTTT.

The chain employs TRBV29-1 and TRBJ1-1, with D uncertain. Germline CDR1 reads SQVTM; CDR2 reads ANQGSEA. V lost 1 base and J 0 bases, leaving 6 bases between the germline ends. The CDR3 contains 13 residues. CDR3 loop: CSVEGRLNTEAFF. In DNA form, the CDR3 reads TGCAGCGTTGAAGGCAGGTTGAACACTGAAGCTTTCTTT.

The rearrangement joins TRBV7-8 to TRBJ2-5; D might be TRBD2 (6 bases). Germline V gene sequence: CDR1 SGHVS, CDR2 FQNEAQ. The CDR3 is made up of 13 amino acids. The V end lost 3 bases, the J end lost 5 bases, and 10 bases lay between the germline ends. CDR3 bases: TGTGCCAGCAGCTTGACTAGACGTGAGACCCAGTACTTC. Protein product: CASSLTRRETQYF.

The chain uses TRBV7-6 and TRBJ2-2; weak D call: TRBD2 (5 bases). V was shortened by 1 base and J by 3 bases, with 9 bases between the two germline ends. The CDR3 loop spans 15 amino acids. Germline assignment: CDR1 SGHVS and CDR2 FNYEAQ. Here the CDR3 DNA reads TGTGCCAGCAGCTTAGAAAGCGGATACACCGGGGAGCTGTTTTTT. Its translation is CASSLESGYTGELFF.

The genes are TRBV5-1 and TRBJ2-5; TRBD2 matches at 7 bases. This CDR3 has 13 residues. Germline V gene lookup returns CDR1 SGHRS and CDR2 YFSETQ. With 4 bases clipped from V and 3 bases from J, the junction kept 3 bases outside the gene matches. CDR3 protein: CASSRGGEETQYF. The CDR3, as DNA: TGCGCCAGCAGCAGGGGAGGGGAAGAGACCCAGTACTTC.

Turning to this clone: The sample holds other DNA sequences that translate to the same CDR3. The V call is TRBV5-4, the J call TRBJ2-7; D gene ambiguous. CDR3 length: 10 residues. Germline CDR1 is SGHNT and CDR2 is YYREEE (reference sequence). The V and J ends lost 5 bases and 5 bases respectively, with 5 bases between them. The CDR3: CASRGNEQYF. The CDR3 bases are TGTGCCAGCAGGGGTAACGAGCAGTACTTC.

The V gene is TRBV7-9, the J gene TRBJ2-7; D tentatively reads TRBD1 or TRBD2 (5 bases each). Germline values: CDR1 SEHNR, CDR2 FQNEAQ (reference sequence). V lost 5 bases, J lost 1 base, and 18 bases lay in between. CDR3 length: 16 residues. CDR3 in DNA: TGTGCCAGCAGCCGGGGTTCGGGCAGGGCATCCTACGAGCAGTACTTC. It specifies CASSRGSGRASYEQYF.

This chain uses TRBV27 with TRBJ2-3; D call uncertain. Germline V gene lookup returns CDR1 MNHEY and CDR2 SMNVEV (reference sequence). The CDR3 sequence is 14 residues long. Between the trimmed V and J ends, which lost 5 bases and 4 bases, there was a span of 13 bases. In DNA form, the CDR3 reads TGTGCCAGCAGTGAGTCTAGAGTCGCAGATACGCAGTATTTT. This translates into CASSESRVADTQYF.

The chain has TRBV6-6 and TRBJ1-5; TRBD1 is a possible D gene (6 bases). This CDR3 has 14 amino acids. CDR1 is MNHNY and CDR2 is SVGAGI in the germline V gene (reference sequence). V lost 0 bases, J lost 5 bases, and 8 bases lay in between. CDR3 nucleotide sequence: TGTGCCAGCAGTTACTCGGCAGGGGATCAGCCCCAGCATTTT. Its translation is CASSYSAGDQPQHF.

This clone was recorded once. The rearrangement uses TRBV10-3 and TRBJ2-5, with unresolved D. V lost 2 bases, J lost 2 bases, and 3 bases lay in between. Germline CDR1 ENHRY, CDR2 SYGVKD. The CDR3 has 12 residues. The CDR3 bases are TGTGCCATCAGTGAGCTACAAGAGACCCAGTACTTC. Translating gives CAISELQETQYF.

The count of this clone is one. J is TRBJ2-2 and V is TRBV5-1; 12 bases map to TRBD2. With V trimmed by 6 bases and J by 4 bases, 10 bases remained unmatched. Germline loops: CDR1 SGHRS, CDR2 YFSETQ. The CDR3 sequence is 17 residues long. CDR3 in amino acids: CASTRLAGVWGTGELFF. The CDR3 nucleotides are TGCGCCAGCACCCGACTAGCGGGGGTTTGGGGCACCGGGGAGCTGTTTTTT.

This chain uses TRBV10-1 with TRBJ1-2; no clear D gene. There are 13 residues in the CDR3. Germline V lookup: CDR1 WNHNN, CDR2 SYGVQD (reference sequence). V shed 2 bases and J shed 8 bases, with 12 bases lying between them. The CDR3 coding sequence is TGCGCCAGCAGTGAGGGACGGATGAGCGGCTACACCTTC. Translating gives CASSEGRMSGYTF.

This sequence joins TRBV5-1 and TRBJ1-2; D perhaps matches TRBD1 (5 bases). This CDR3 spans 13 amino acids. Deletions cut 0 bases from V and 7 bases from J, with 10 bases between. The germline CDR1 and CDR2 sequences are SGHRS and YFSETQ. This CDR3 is CASSLDGRGGYTF. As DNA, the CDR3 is TGCGCCAGCAGCTTGGATGGGAGGGGTGGCTACACCTTC.

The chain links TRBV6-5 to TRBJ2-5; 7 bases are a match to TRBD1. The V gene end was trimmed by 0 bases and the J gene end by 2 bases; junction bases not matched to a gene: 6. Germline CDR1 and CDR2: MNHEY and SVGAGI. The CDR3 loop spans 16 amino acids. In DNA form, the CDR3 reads TGTGCCAGCAGTTACTCCCGAACAGGGGCGCAAGAGACCCAGTACTTC. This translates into CASSYSRTGAQETQYF.

This CDR3 is CASSGTGDTEAFF. CDR3 coding DNA: TGTGCCAGCTCCGGGACAGGAGACACTGAAGCTTTCTTT. The chain is built from TRBV18 and TRBJ1-1; TRBD1 matches 8 bases. Trimming took 6 bases from V and 3 from J; bases not matched to a gene: 3. Germline lookup yields CDR1 KGHSH and CDR2 LQKENI. This CDR3 is built from 13 residues. Complete variable domain (other parts from reference TRBV18 and TRBJ1-1): NAGVMQNPRHLVRRRGQEARLRCSPMKGHSHVYWYRQLPEEGLKFMVYLQKENIIDESGMPKERFSAEFPKEGPSILRIQQVVRGDSAAYFCASSGTGDTEAFFGQGTRLTVV.

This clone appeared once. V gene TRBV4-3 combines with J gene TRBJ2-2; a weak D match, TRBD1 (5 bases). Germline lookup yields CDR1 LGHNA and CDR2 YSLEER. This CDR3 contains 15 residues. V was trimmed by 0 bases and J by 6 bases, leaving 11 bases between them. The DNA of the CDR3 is TGCGCCAGCAGCCAAGATCTAAGGGGCGCCGGGGAGCTGTTTTTT. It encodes CASSQDLRGAGELFF.

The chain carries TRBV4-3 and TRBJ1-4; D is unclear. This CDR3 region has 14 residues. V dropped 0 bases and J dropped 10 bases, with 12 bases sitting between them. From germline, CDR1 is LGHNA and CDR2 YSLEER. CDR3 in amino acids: CASSQDPGWGKLFF. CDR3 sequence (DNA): TGCGCCAGCAGCCAAGATCCCGGGTGGGGAAAACTGTTTTTT.

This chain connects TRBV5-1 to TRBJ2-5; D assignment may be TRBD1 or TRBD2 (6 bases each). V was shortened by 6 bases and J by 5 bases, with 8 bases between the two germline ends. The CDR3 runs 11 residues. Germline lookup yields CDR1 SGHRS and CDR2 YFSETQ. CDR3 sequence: CASKGGETQYF. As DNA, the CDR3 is TGCGCCAGCAAAGGGGGGGAGACCCAGTACTTC.